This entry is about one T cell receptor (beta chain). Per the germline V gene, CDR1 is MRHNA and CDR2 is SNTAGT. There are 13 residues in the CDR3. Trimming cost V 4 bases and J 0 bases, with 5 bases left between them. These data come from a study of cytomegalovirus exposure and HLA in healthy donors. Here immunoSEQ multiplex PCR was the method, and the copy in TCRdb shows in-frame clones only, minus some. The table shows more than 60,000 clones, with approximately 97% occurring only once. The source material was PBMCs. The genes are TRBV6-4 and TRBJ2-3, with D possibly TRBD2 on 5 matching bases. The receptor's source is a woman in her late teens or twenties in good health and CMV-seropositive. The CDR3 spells CASSGGSTDTQYF. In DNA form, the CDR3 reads TGTGCCAGCAGTGGCGGGAGCACAGATACGCAGTATTTT.